The clone carrying this T cell receptor beta chain ranks as medium-sized. No antigen is known for it. As an off-target read in a library built for alpha chains, this beta chain has a frequency of little significance. TCRdb ran MiXCR on the 5' RACE reads and lists one entry per CDR3 protein. The sample has almost 7,000 distinct CDR3 sequences; approximately 15% are singletons. This sample was taken from a study of spatial heterogeneity in lung cancer. Study findings and constraints: Counts that tracked tumor mutation counts were those of expanded intratumoral alpha and beta TCRs.

Time point reported: sample taken at primary tumor resection. Whole RNA, isolated from tumor, nontumor lung or frozen PBMC, was sequenced without prior sorting. The germline V gene encodes CDR1 SEHNR and CDR2 FQNEAQ (reference sequence). The CDR3 consists of 13 residues. Trimming pared 7 bases from V and 4 bases from J, leaving 13 bases between. The source is a male donor with early-stage non-small cell lung cancer. This rearrangement joins TRBV7-9 to TRBJ1-1; no firm D call. Source: lung tumor tissue, taken at surgery. CDR3: CASTFLVGTEAFF. DNA for the CDR3: TGTGCCAGCACCTTCTTGGTCGGCACTGAAGCTTTCTTT.